This T cell receptor (beta chain) was recorded in a study of blood T cell repertoires in COVID-19. Study information: The cDNA or gDNA used as material had been derived from T cells, B-cell-depleted T cells, or PBMCs.

Original analysis: Amplification of reference gene primers was used by the study to estimate nucleated cell counts. TCRdb keeps only in-frame clones here, not all; method: immunoSEQ multiplex PCR. V and J calls and clone size are copied from that table; D and trimming were computed from the DNA. Of a few hundred thousand clones listed, 70% to 90% are singletons. What was sequenced was PBMCs or T cells enriched from blood (not recorded which). The clonotype originates from a man aged 30-40 years who had recovered from COVID-19.

CDR3 sequence (DNA): TGTGCCAGTAGTATAGAAGCCGGGACAGGGGGCATTTTGGTCGAGCAGTACTTC. Translated, it gives CASSIEAGTGGILVEQYF. The V call is TRBV19, the J call TRBJ2-7, with 12 bases lining up with TRBD1. V trimming: 0 bases; J trimming: 6 bases; junction bases outside the gene matches: 12. This CDR3 is 18 amino acids long. CDR1 is LNHDA and CDR2 is SQIVND in the germline V gene (reference sequence).